These T cell receptor beta chains were read from a single sample in a study of high-grade serous ovarian cancer treatment subgroups. Here immunoSEQ multiplex PCR was the method, and the copy in TCRdb shows in-frame clones only, minus some. Counted here are approximately 6,000 clones, about 80% occurring once; the ten biggest clones make up more than 9%. The sequencing sample was made of tumor tissue. The receptor set was obtained from a human donor with high-grade serous ovarian cancer. CDR3s include the opening cysteine and the closing phenylalanine or tryptophan. A D gene is named only where the DNA matches it firmly. Rows may omit the clone size; those that give it use once, few, many or a size class.

j_call,v_call,d_call,clone_size,cdr3_aa,cdr3_nt
TRBJ2-7,TRBV12-5,NA,NA,CASGLITNLGHPYEQYF,TGTGCTAGTGGTTTGATAACCAATCTTGGACACCCCTACGAGCAGTACTTC
TRBJ1-2,TRBV19,NA,once,CASSRRPYGYTF,TGTGCCAGTAGTCGGAGGCCCTATGGCTACACCTTC
TRBJ1-2,TRBV4-1,NA,few,CASSQGSVPSYGYTF,TGCGCCAGCAGCCAAGGATCCGTACCCAGCTATGGCTACACCTTC
TRBJ2-1,TRBV28,TRBD1,NA,CASSRILRGNEQFF,TGTGCCAGCAGTAGGATACTCAGGGGGAATGAGCAGTTCTTC
TRBJ2-7,TRBV27,TRBD2,NA,CASSFSGSSYEQYF,TGTGCCAGCAGTTTTAGCGGGAGTAGCTACGAGCAGTACTTC
TRBJ1-2,TRBV15,NA,NA,CATSRETAWGGYTF,TGTGCCACCAGCAGAGAGACTGCCTGGGGTGGCTACACCTTC
TRBJ2-7,TRBV10-2,TRBD1,NA,CASSAGQAYEQYF,TGCGCCAGCAGTGCAGGACAGGCCTACGAGCAGTACTTC
TRBJ2-3,TRBV7-9,NA,NA,CASSRLTDTQYF,TGTGCCAGCAGCAGACTAACAGATACGCAGTATTTT
TRBJ2-7,TRBV28,TRBD2,NA,CASRPSGNSYEQYF,TGTGCCAGCAGACCTAGCGGGAACTCCTACGAGCAGTACTTC
TRBJ2-3,TRBV20-1,NA,NA,CSAIYPGFRPF,TGCAGTGCTATATACCCCGGATTTAGACCCTTT
TRBJ2-7,TRBV5-6,NA,NA,CASSDQGISYEQYF,TGTGCCAGCAGCGACCAGGGGATCTCCTACGAGCAGTACTTC
TRBJ2-1,TRBV7-2,NA,NA,CASSLVVSGNNEQFF,TGTGCCAGCAGCTTAGTGGTTAGCGGAAACAATGAGCAGTTCTTC
TRBJ1-1,TRBV20-1,NA,NA,CSERGNTEAFF,TGCAGTGAAAGGGGTAACACTGAAGCTTTCTTT
TRBJ1-2,TRBV18,NA,NA,CASSPQDGRNYGYTF,TGTGCCAGCTCACCACAGGACGGACGGAACTATGGCTACACCTTC
TRBJ2-3,TRBV2,TRBD2,NA,CASSALAGGTDTQYF,TGTGCCAGCAGTGCACTAGCGGGAGGGACAGATACGCAGTATTTT
TRBJ1-4,TRBV4-1,NA,NA,CASSLGPQGMGTNEKLFF,TGCGCCAGCAGCCTGGGACCACAGGGAATGGGAACTAATGAAAAACTGTTTTTT
TRBJ1-2,TRBV4-2,TRBD1,NA,CASSQVTGNYGYTF,TGTGCCAGCAGCCAAGTGACAGGGAACTATGGCTACACCTTC
TRBJ1-1,TRBV5-4,NA,NA,CASSQSSLNTEAFF,TGTGCCAGCAGCCAGAGCTCCTTGAACACTGAAGCTTTCTTT
TRBJ2-5,TRBV7-9,NA,once,CASSQERVGETQYF,TGCGCCAGCAGCCAAGAAAGGGTAGGGGAGACCCAGTACTTC
TRBJ2-1,TRBV6-1,NA,NA,CASSETEGGAYSEQFF,TGTGCCAGCAGTGAAACGGAGGGGGGCGCATATAGTGAGCAGTTCTTC
TRBJ2-1,TRBV7-2,NA,NA,CASSFPVSNEQFF,TGTGCCAGCAGCTTCCCCGTGAGCAATGAGCAGTTCTTC
TRBJ2-2,TRBV7-7,NA,NA,CASSLEWGTGELFF,TGTGCCAGCAGCTTAGAGTGGGGCACCGGGGAGCTGTTTTTT
TRBJ2-1,TRBV30,TRBD1,once,CAWSGDRAYNEQFF,TGTGCCTGGAGTGGGGACAGGGCTTACAATGAGCAGTTCTTC
TRBJ2-1,TRBV19,TRBD2,once,CASSIGLAGGQSEQFF,TGTGCCAGTAGTATAGGGCTAGCGGGGGGGCAAAGTGAGCAGTTCTTC
TRBJ2-5,TRBV9,TRBD1,few,CASSAGDSQETQYF,TGTGCCAGCAGCGCCGGGGACAGCCAAGAGACCCAGTACTTC
TRBJ2-3,TRBV6-1,NA,NA,CASSEAGRAADTQYF,TGTGCCAGCAGTGAAGCGGGCAGGGCCGCAGATACGCAGTATTTT
TRBJ1-1,TRBV28,NA,few,CASSRGGNTEAFF,TGTGCCAGCAGCCGGGGGGGGAACACTGAAGCTTTCTTT
TRBJ2-1,TRBV19,TRBD2,NA,CASSRGGTIYNEQFF,TGTGCCAGTAGCCGGGGGGGCACTATTTACAATGAGCAGTTCTTC
TRBJ2-7,TRBV7-2,NA,NA,CASSSGLVYEQYF,TGTGCCAGCAGCTCCGGACTCGTGTATGAGCAGTACTTC
TRBJ1-5,TRBV19,NA,NA,CASSWGGVGAQPQHF,TGTGCCAGTAGCTGGGGAGGGGTTGGGGCTCAGCCCCAGCATTTT
TRBJ1-4,TRBV5-1,NA,NA,CASSPDSTNEKLFF,TGCGCCAGCAGCCCGGACTCAACTAATGAAAAACTGTTTTTT